The clone carrying this T cell receptor beta chain was seen at least ten times. Its matching antigen is unknown. This sample is drawn from a study of T cell repertoires in cytomegalovirus infection. Whole-study context: Both CMV infection and a matching HLA type were indicated by public TCR beta signatures.

General observations from the study: Identification of carriers of CMV plus the relevant HLA was achieved through cumulative public TCR beta family frequency. HLA-C-restricted, CMV-specific TCR beta clonotypes were dominant ex vivo.

TCRdb re-analysed the reads in MiXCR, keeping a single row per CDR3 protein. This sample has 200,000 to 300,000 distinct CDR3 sequences; around 15% occur once, and the top ten carry about 8.7%. V lost 5 bases, J lost 5 bases, and 6 bases stayed unmatched. This CDR3 contains 15 residues. Per the germline V gene, CDR1 is SGHAT and CDR2 is FQNNGV. Sequenced: PBMCs. This rearrangement joins TRBV11-2 to TRBJ2-2, with TRBD1 identical over 9 bases. The sequence was collected from a human donor in good health (CMV status not recorded). Some clones in this sample may be carry-over from other donors' samples. The CDR3 DNA reads TGTGCCAGCAGCACCGGGACAGGGAGGACCGGGGAGCTGTTTTTT. Protein product: CASSTGTGRTGELFF.